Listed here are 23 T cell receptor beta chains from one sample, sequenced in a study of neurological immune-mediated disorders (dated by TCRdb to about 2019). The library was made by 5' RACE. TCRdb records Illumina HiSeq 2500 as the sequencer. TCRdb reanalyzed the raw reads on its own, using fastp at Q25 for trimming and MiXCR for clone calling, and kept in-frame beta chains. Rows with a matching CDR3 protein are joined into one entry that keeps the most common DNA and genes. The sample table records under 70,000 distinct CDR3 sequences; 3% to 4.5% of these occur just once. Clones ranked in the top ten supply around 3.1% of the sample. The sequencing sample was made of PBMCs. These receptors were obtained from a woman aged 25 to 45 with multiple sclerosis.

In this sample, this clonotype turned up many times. The CDR3 protein is CASSRNTIYF. The CDR3 DNA follows: TGTGCCAGCAGCCGAAACACCATATATTTT. V is TRBV12-3 or TRBV12-4 and J is TRBJ1-3, with unresolved D. The CDR3 spans 10 residues. Trimming removed 6 bases from V and 5 bases from J, with 2 bases in between.

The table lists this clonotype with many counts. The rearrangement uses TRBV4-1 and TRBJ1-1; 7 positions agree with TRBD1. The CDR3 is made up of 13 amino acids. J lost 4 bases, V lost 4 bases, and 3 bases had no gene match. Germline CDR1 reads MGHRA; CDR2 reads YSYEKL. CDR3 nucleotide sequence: TGCGCCAGCAGCCGACAGGGCTTCACTGAAGCTTTCTTT. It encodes CASSRQGFTEAFF.

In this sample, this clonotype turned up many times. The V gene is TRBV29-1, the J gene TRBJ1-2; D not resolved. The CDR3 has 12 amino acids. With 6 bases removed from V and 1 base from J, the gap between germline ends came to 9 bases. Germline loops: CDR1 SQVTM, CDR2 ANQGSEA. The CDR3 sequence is CSVLRGNYGYTF. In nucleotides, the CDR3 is TGCAGCGTCCTCCGGGGTAACTATGGCTACACCTTC.

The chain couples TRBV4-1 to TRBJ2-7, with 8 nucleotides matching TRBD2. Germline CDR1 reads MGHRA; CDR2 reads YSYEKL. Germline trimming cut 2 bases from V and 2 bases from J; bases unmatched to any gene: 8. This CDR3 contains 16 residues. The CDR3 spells CASSQLRGGNPYEQYF. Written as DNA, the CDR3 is TGCGCCAGCAGCCAACTCCGGGGGGGGAACCCCTACGAGCAGTACTTC.

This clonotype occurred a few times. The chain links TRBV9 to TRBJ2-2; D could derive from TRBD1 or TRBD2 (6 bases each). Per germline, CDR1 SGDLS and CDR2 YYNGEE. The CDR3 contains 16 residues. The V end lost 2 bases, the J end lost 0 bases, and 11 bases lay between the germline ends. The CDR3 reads CASSVGRGPNTGELFF. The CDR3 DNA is TGTGCCAGCAGCGTCGGACGGGGGCCGAACACCGGGGAGCTGTTTTTT.

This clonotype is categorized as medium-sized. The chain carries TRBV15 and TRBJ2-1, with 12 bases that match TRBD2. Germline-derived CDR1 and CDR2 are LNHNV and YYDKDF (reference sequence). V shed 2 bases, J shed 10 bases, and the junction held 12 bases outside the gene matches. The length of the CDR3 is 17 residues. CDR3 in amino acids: CATSRPGASGRAGEQFF. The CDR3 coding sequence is TGTGCCACCAGCAGACCGGGGGCTAGCGGGAGGGCTGGGGAGCAGTTCTTC.

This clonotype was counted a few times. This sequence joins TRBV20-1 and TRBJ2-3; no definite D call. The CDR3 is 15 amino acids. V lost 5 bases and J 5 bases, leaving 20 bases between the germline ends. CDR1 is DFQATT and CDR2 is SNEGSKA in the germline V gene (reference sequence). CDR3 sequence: CSARNRALMGDTQYF. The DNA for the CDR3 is TGCAGTGCTCGAAATCGGGCTCTGATGGGAGATACGCAGTATTTT.

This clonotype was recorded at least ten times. The CDR3 DNA reads TGTGCCATCAGGAGCACCGGGGAGCTGTTTTTT. Translated: CAIRSTGELFF. The rearrangement links TRBV10-3 to TRBJ2-2; D not resolved. Trimming pared 6 bases from V and 4 bases from J, leaving 3 bases between. Germline assignment: CDR1 ENHRY and CDR2 SYGVKD. CDR3 length: 11 amino acids.

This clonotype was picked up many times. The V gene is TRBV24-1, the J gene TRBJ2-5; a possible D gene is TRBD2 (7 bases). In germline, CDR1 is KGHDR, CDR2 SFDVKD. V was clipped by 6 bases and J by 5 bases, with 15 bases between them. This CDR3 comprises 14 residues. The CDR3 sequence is CATSHSGGGETQYF. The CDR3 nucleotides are TGTGCCACCAGTCACTCGGGGGGCGGGGAGACCCAGTACTTC.

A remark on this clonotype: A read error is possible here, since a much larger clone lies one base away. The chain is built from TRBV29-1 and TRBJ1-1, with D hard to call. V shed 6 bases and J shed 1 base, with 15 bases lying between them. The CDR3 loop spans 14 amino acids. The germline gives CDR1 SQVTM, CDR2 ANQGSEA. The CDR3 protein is CSVFLPTKNTEAFF. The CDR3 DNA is TGCAGCGTGTTCCTACCTACCAAGAACACTGAAGCTTTCTTT.

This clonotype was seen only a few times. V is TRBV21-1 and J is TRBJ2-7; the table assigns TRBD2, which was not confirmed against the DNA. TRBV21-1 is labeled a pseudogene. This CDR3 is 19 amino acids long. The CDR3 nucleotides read TGTGCCAGCAGCAAGAGACAGGGGGCAGGACTAGCGGGAGGTTACGAGAAGTACTTC. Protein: CASSKRQGAGLAGGYEKYF.

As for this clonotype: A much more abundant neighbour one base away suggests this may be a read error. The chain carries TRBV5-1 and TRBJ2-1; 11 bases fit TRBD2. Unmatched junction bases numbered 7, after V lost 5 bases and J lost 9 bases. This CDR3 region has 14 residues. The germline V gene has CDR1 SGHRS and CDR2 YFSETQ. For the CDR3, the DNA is TGCGCCAGCAGTTCGACTAGCGGGAACGGTGAGCAGTTCTTC. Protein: CASSSTSGNGEQFF.

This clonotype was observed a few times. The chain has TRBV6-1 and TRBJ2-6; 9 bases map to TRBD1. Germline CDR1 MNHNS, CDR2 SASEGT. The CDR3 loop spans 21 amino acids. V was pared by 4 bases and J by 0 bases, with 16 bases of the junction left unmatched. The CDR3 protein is CASSGSGTGLFSLSGANVLTF. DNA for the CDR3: TGTGCCAGCAGTGGCTCCGGGACAGGGCTTTTCAGCCTCTCTGGGGCCAACGTCCTGACTTTC.

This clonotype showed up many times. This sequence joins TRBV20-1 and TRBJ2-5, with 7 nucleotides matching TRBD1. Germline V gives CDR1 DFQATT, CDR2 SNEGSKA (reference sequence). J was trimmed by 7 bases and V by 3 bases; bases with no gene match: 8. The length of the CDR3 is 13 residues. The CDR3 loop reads CSARDRRPGTQYF. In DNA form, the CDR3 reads TGCAGTGCTAGGGACAGGCGACCGGGGACCCAGTACTTC.

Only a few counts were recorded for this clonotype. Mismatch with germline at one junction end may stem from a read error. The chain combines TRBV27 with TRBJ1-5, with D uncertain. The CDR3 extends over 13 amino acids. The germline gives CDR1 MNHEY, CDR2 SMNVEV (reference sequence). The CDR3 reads CASSPHLNQPQNF. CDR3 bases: TGTGCCAGCAGCCCCCACCTCAATCAGCCCCAGAATTTT.

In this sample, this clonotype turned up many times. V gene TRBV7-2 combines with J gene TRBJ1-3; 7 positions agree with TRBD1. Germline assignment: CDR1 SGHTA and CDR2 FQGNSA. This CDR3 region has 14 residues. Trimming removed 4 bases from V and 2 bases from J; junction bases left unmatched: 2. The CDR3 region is CASSYGTAGNTIYF. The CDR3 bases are TGTGCCAGCAGCTATGGGACAGCTGGAAACACCATATATTTT.

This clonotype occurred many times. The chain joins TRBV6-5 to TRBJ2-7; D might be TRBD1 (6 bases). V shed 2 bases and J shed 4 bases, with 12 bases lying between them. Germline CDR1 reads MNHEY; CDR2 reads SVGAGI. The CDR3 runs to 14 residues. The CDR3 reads CASSYGGAQYEQYF. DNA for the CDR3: TGTGCCAGCAGTTACGGGGGCGCTCAATACGAGCAGTACTTC.

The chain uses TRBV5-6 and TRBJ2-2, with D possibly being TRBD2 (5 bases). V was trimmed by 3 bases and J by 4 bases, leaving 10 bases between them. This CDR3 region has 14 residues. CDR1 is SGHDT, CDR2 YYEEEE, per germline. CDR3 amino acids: CASSSLVATGELFF. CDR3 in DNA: TGTGCCAGCAGCTCACTAGTTGCCACCGGGGAGCTGTTTTTT.

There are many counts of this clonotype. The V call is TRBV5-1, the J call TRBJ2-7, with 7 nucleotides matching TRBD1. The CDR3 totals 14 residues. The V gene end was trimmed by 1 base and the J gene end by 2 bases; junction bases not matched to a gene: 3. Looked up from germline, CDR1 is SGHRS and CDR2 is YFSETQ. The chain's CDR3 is CASSLQGVAYEQYF. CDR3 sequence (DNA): TGCGCCAGCAGCTTGCAGGGGGTCGCCTACGAGCAGTACTTC.

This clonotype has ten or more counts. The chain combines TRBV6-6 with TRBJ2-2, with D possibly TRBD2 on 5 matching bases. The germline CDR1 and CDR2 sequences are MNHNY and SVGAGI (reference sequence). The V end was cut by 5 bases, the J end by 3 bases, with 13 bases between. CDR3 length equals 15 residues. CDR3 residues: CASSRDGLHTGELFF. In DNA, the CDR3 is TGTGCCAGCAGTCGCGACGGACTTCACACCGGGGAGCTGTTTTTT.

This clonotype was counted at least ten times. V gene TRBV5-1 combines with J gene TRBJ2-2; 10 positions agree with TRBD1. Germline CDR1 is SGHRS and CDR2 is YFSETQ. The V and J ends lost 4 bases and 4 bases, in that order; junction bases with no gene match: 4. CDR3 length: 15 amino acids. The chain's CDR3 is CASSAGTGVTGELFF. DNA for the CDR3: TGCGCCAGCAGCGCCGGGACAGGGGTCACCGGGGAGCTGTTTTTT.

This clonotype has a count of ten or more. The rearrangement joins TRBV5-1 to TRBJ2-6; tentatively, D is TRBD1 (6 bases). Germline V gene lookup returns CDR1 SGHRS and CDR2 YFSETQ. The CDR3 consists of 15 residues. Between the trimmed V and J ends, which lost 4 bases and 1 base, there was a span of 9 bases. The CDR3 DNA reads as TGCGCCAGCAGCCAAGGGGGATCTGGGGCCAACGTCCTGACTTTC. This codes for CASSQGGSGANVLTF.

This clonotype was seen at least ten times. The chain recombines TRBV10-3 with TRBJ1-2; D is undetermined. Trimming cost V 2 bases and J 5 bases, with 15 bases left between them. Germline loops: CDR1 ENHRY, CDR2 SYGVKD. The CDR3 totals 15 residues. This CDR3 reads CAISEKTPRRYGYTF. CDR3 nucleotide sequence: TGTGCCATCAGTGAGAAAACGCCCCGAAGGTATGGCTACACCTTC.